This T cell receptor (beta chain) was observed in a study of control samples from healthy donors and cancer patients. Sequenced by immunoSEQ multiplex PCR; TCRdb stores in-frame clones only, minus some. This sample carries some 120,000 clones, more than 70% of them seen once, and the ten largest clones take about 2.9%. Trimming shortened V by 10 bases and J by 0 bases, and 13 bases separated the two germline ends. Per the germline V gene, CDR1 is ENHRY and CDR2 is SYGVKD. This CDR3 is built from 15 residues. The TCR was taken from a man aged 60 to 75 in good health. Specimen: blood. The V call is TRBV10-3, the J call TRBJ2-6, with D unclear. Here the CDR3 reads CATADGNSGANVLTF. The CDR3 coding sequence is TGTGCCACGGCCGACGGAAACTCTGGGGCCAACGTCCTGACTTTC.